Included here is one T cell receptor (beta chain) sequence, with context. Its target is not known. This sample was taken from a study of cytomegalovirus exposure and HLA in healthy donors. Study results and limitations: The authors later linked a missense DCLRE1C variant to TCR beta V- and J-gene trimming. Sequencing probably produced one cluster of sequence variants that were highly shared.

There are 14 residues in the CDR3. From germline, CDR1 is SGHRS and CDR2 YFSETQ. Trimming removed 0 bases from V and 2 bases from J, with 7 bases in between. Amplification used 60 Vbeta primers and 13 Jbeta primers. Assay: immunoSEQ multiplex PCR; the TCRdb copy retains only in-frame clones and omits some. The repertoire holds over 100,000 clones, about 70% seen once, with approximately 9% in the top ten. This clonotype was obtained from a man younger than 40 in good health and CMV-seropositive. The chain carries TRBV5-1 and TRBJ2-3, with D possibly TRBD2 on 5 matching bases. Material: PBMCs. CDR3 sequence reads: CASSLAGYTDTQYF. The CDR3 DNA follows: TGCGCCAGCAGCTTGGCGGGATACACAGATACGCAGTATTTT.